This TCR beta chain is from a study of OX40 agonist ivuxolimab in advanced cancers. Study as a whole: The eligibility criteria allowed prior anti-PD-1, anti-PD-L1 or anti-CTLA-4 therapy, and approximately 42% had some. Two cutaneous melanoma patients and one hepatocellular carcinoma patient, three in all, had partial responses.

Libraries were prepared by immunoSEQ multiplex PCR; TCRdb keeps only in-frame clonotypes and omits some of them. The sample contains tens of thousands of clones, approximately 87% of which appear only once. A word on this clone: Its antigen is not known.

Whole-study findings and limits: Some patients who did not respond also had low normalized T-cell clonal expansion. Clonal expansion from baseline to week 6 occurred in both CD4+ and CD8+ T cells.

The V gene's germline CDR1 is MGHRA and CDR2 YSYEKL. V was pared by 1 base and J by 3 bases, with 13 bases between. The CDR3 is made up of 15 amino acids. The sequence was obtained from an adult with an advanced solid tumor such as melanoma, head and neck, liver or kidney cancer. The specimen was CD4+ or CD8+ T cells sorted from blood, collected in a trial of the OX40 agonist ivuxolimab. J is TRBJ2-7 and V is TRBV4-1; perhaps TRBD2 as D (6 bases). The CDR3 spells CASSQVAGRDYEQYF. CDR3 DNA sequence: TGCGCCAGCAGCCAAGTCGCGGGACGGGACTACGAGCAGTACTTC.